The rows below give T cell receptor beta chains drawn from one sample of a study of T cell changes during pregnancy in multiple sclerosis. TCRdb's copy holds only in-frame clones and misses some; the assay was immunoSEQ multiplex PCR. The data hold around 100,000 clones, with approximately 90% observed a single time. The sample in question was peripheral blood, obtained after pregnancy. The receptor set was obtained from a female donor with multiple sclerosis, enrolled in a pregnancy study. The CDR3 runs from the conserved cysteine through the conserved F or W. The D gene is left open where the match is weak. Size tells how often a clone was seen (once, few, many) or the class of an expanded clone, and some rows leave it out.

TRBV5-1,TRBJ1-5,NA,NA,CASSSGPSNQPQHF,TGCGCCAGCAGCTCCGGTCCTAGCAATCAGCCCCAGCATTTT
TRBV7-3,TRBJ2-2,once,NA,CASSLPAGELFF,TGTGCCAGCAGCCTCCCGGCCGGGGAGCTGTTTTTT
TRBV9,TRBJ2-3,NA,NA,CASRGATRTDTQYF,TGTGCCAGCAGGGGGGCTACCCGCACAGATACGCAGTATTTT
TRBV29-1,TRBJ2-1,NA,TRBD2,CSGSSGSSYNEQFF,TGCAGCGGATCTAGCGGAAGCTCCTACAATGAGCAGTTCTTC
TRBV19,TRBJ1-5,NA,NA,CASSIDLGWPQHF,TGTGCCAGTAGTATAGATCTCGGGTGGCCCCAGCATTTT
TRBV4-1,TRBJ1-5,NA,TRBD1,CASSHRDRGDQPQHF,TGCGCCAGCAGCCATCGTGACAGGGGGGATCAGCCCCAGCATTTT
TRBV5-1,TRBJ1-1,NA,TRBD1,CASSLAGTGMNTEAFF,TGCGCCAGCAGCTTGGCCGGGACAGGGATGAACACTGAAGCTTTCTTT
TRBV7-9,TRBJ1-2,NA,NA,CASSLSSDYGYTF,TGTGCCAGCAGCTTGTCTAGCGACTATGGCTACACCTTC
TRBV7-8,TRBJ1-6,few,NA,CASSLVPGGNSPLHF,TGTGCCAGCAGCTTAGTTCCAGGAGGGAATTCACCCCTCCACTTT
TRBV27,TRBJ2-1,NA,TRBD2,CASSLRTSGGAGEQFF,TGTGCCAGCAGTTTAAGGACTAGCGGGGGGGCGGGTGAGCAGTTCTTC
TRBV28,TRBJ2-1,NA,TRBD1,CASSSSTGVVDEQFF,TGTGCCAGCAGTTCCTCAACAGGGGTGGTCGATGAGCAGTTCTTC
TRBV13,TRBJ1-1,NA,NA,CASSLGGENTEAFF,TGTGCCAGCAGCTTGGGGGGGGAAAACACTGAAGCTTTCTTT
TRBV11-2,TRBJ2-7,NA,NA,CASSPGAGPRSYEQYF,TGTGCCAGCAGCCCCGGGGCGGGACCCCGCTCCTACGAGCAGTACTTC
TRBV7-3,TRBJ1-2,NA,TRBD1,CARLLGGPGQGKIYDGYTF,TGTGCCAGACTCTTAGGGGGTCCGGGACAGGGCAAAATCTACGATGGCTACACCTTC
TRBV27,TRBJ2-5,NA,NA,CASSVRTNNQETQYF,TGTGCCAGCAGTGTACGAACAAATAACCAAGAGACCCAGTACTTC
TRBV4-1,TRBJ2-7,NA,NA,CASSQDTSGRGAF,TGCGCCAGCAGCCAAGATACGAGTGGGAGGGGGGCCTTC
TRBV4-1,TRBJ1-2,NA,TRBD1,CASSQAQGYGGYTF,TGCGCCAGCAGCCAAGCACAGGGGTACGGGGGCTACACCTTC
TRBV27,TRBJ1-6,few,NA,CASRTSDSPLHF,TGTGCCAGCAGAACAAGTGATTCACCCCTCCACTTT
TRBV7-3,TRBJ2-3,NA,TRBD2,CASTLSGRSTDTQYF,TGTGCCAGCACCCTTAGCGGGAGGTCTACAGATACGCAGTATTTT
TRBV7-9,TRBJ2-7,NA,TRBD2,CASSFAGGNYEQYF,TGTGCCAGCAGCTTTGCGGGGGGCAACTACGAGCAGTACTTC
TRBV6-1,TRBJ2-2,NA,TRBD1,CASSRDRDTGELFF,TGTGCCAGCTCCCGGGACAGGGACACCGGGGAGCTGTTTTTT
TRBV5-8,TRBJ2-2,NA,TRBD2,CASSLGASGRDTGELFF,TGTGCCAGCAGCTTGGGCGCTAGCGGGAGAGACACCGGGGAGCTGTTTTTT
TRBV2,TRBJ2-7,NA,NA,CAGGDIPYEQYF,TGTGCCGGGGGGGACATACCCTACGAGCAGTACTTC
TRBV2,TRBJ2-7,NA,NA,CASRVQGLSYEQYF,TGTGCCAGCCGGGTGCAGGGGCTCTCCTACGAGCAGTACTTC
TRBV5-1,TRBJ2-3,NA,TRBD2,CASRPSGGGPIDTQYF,TGCGCCAGCAGACCATCCGGGGGGGGGCCGATTGATACGCAGTATTTT
TRBV7-8,TRBJ2-7,NA,NA,CASSLRTGEQYF,TGTGCCAGCAGCTTACGTACGGGCGAGCAGTACTTC
TRBV7-2,TRBJ1-6,once,NA,CASTFRQVGSPLHF,TGTGCCAGCACCTTTCGGCAGGTTGGCTCACCCCTCCACTTT
TRBV11-2,TRBJ2-2,once,TRBD2,CASSPPPSGNTGELFF,TGTGCCAGCAGCCCTCCGCCTAGCGGAAACACCGGGGAGCTGTTTTTT
TRBV19,TRBJ2-7,NA,TRBD2,CASSHLTSGSSYEQYF,TGTGCCAGTAGTCACCTTACTAGCGGCAGCTCCTACGAGCAGTACTTC